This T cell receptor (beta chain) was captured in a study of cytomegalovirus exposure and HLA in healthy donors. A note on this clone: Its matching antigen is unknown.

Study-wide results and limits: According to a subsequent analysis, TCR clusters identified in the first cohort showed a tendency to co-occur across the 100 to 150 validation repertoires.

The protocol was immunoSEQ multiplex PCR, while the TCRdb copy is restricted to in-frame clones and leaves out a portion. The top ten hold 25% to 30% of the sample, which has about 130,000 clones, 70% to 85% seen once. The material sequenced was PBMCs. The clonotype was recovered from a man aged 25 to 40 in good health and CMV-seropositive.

CDR3 loop: CASSLGPITDTQYF. The CDR3 region has the DNA TGTGCCAGCAGCTTGGGGCCCATTACAGATACGCAGTATTTT. This rearrangement joins TRBV5-6 to TRBJ2-3, with unresolved D. The CDR3 covers 14 residues. The ends were cut back, 0 bases at V and 3 bases at J, with 8 bases in the middle. Germline V lookup: CDR1 SGHDT, CDR2 YYEEEE.